These 20 T cell receptor beta chains came from one sample sequenced in a study of T-cell memory formation after mild COVID-19. TCRdb re-analysed the 5' RACE reads in MiXCR, keeping a single row per CDR3 protein. The data show about 88,000 distinct CDR3 sequences, with around a quarter seen just once and roughly 39% held by the top ten. Specimen: PBMCs or a T cell subset sorted from them (not recorded which). These receptors were obtained from a man aged 18 to 30 who had mild COVID-19 (a few samples of this study predate the infection). Cell type and time point are not known.

This clonotype has only a few counts. The V and J genes are TRBV5-1 and TRBJ2-3, with 9 bases aligning to TRBD2. Trimming cost V 7 bases and J 6 bases; bases outside gene matches: 9. The CDR3 extends over 14 amino acids. Germline V lookup: CDR1 SGHRS, CDR2 YFSETQ. DNA of the CDR3: TGCGCCAGCCGACGAGCGGGGGGAAGCGATACGCAGTATTTT. Its translation is CASRRAGGSDTQYF. Full variable domain (rest looked up from reference TRBV5-1 and TRBJ2-3): KAGVTQTPRYLIKTRGQQVTLSCSPISGHRSVSWYQQTPGQGLQFLFEYFSETQRNKGNFPGRFSGRQFSNSRSEMNVSTLELGDSALYLCASRRAGGSDTQYFGPGTRLTVL.

This clonotype came up many times. The rearrangement links TRBV9 to TRBJ1-2; a weak D match, TRBD1 (6 bases). The CDR3 extends over 15 amino acids. V lost 0 bases and J lost 4, with 13 bases in between. Germline assignment: CDR1 SGDLS and CDR2 YYNGEE. The CDR3 DNA reads as TGTGCCAGCAGCGTAGGTCAGGGGCGCGTCTATGGCTACACCTTC. Protein sequence: CASSVGQGRVYGYTF.

This clonotype came up a few times. J is TRBJ2-1 and V is TRBV29-1; D might be TRBD1 (6 bases). Trimming took 5 bases from V and 5 from J, leaving 13 bases between them. Germline loops: CDR1 SQVTM, CDR2 ANQGSEA. CDR3 length: 13 amino acids. CDR3 in DNA: TGCAGCGTTTGGACGACAGGCCACAATGAGCAGTTCTTC. Translating gives CSVWTTGHNEQFF.

The V gene is TRBV4-2, the J gene TRBJ1-5; D is unresolved. The CDR3 is 14 residues long. Trimming left V 0 bases short and J 2 bases short, with 5 bases between. Germline-derived CDR1 and CDR2 are LGHNA and YNFKEQ. CDR3 amino acids: CASSQDIGNQPQHF. Here the CDR3 DNA reads TGTGCCAGCAGCCAAGACATTGGCAATCAGCCCCAGCATTTT.

The chain recombines TRBV27 with TRBJ2-5; D gene uncertain. The CDR3 extends over 18 amino acids. CDR1 is MNHEY, CDR2 SMNVEV, per germline (reference sequence). Trimming removed 0 bases at V and 3 bases at J, with 20 bases between. The CDR3 protein is CASSLSLSIANTKETQYF. CDR3 nucleotides: TGTGCCAGCAGTTTATCTTTATCTATTGCCAATACTAAAGAGACCCAGTACTTC.

This rearrangement joins TRBV20-1 to TRBJ1-2; D unresolved. CDR3 length equals 17 residues. The V and J ends lost 0 bases and 3 bases respectively, with 20 bases between them. Germline V gene data show CDR1 as DFQATT and CDR2 as SNEGSKA (reference sequence). CDR3 sequence reads: CSARDFMGGESDYGYTF. The CDR3 region has the DNA TGCAGTGCTAGAGATTTTATGGGCGGGGAATCCGACTATGGCTACACCTTC.

The chain joins TRBV12-5 to TRBJ2-5; D is uncertain. CDR1 LGHNT and CDR2 FRNRAP come from the germline V gene. V lost 2 bases to trimming and J lost 2 bases, with 12 bases between them. This CDR3 spans 15 amino acids. The CDR3 sequence: CASGLSGRPQETQYF. CDR3 nucleotide sequence: TGTGCTAGTGGTTTGTCCGGACGCCCGCAAGAGACCCAGTACTTC.

The chain joins TRBV2 to TRBJ1-6; tentative D call: TRBD1 (6 bases). Per germline, CDR1 SNHLY and CDR2 FYNNEI. V was trimmed by 1 base and J by 7 bases, leaving 11 bases between them. This CDR3 region has 15 residues. The CDR3 DNA is TGTGCCAGCAGTGAAGACGGGGGCAGAAATTCACCCCTCCACTTT. Protein sequence: CASSEDGGRNSPLHF.

V gene TRBV29-1 combines with J gene TRBJ2-7; 11 bases are a match to TRBD1. The CDR3 is made up of 13 amino acids. The germline CDR1 and CDR2 sequences are SQVTM and ANQGSEA. J was trimmed by 3 bases and V by 8 bases; bases with no gene match: 6. CDR3 sequence: CSIGQGAFYEQYF. The DNA for the CDR3 is TGCAGCATCGGACAGGGGGCTTTCTACGAGCAGTACTTC.

The chain uses TRBV13 and TRBJ1-1; the match to TRBD1 covers 12 bases. Unmatched junction bases numbered 3, after V lost 3 bases and J lost 1 base. CDR1 is PRHDT, CDR2 FYEKMQ, per germline (reference sequence). CDR3 length equals 16 residues. Written as DNA, the CDR3 is TGTGCCAGCAGCTTGGGGACAGGGGGCCAGAACACTGAAGCTTTCTTT. Its translation: CASSLGTGGQNTEAFF.

This clonotype was seen more than once but under ten times. This chain connects TRBV11-2 to TRBJ2-5; TRBD1 matches at 7 bases. The trim removed 1 base at V and 2 bases at J, leaving 4 bases unmatched. From germline, CDR1 is SGHAT and CDR2 FQNNGV. CDR3 size: 15 residues. The CDR3 DNA is TGTGCCAGCAGCTTAGTGTACAGGGGTCAAGAGACCCAGTACTTC. Translation: CASSLVYRGQETQYF.

This clonotype turned up a few times. The rearrangement joins TRBV2 to TRBJ2-3; the D gene could be TRBD1 or TRBD2 (5 bases each). The germline gives CDR1 SNHLY, CDR2 FYNNEI. Between the trimmed V and J ends, which lost 3 bases and 3 bases, there was a span of 10 bases. The CDR3 sequence is 14 residues long. The CDR3 region has the DNA TGTGCCAGCAGTGACCAGGGCGGGACAGATACGCAGTATTTT. This gives the protein CASSDQGGTDTQYF.

The rearrangement joins TRBV27 to TRBJ1-2; D gene unclear. The germline gives CDR1 MNHEY, CDR2 SMNVEV (reference sequence). The CDR3 length is 15 residues. V lost 6 bases and J 2 bases, leaving 16 bases between the germline ends. The CDR3 is CASSTDGVGNYGYTF. The CDR3 DNA sequence: TGTGCCAGCAGCACCGACGGGGTAGGGAACTATGGCTACACCTTC.

This rearrangement joins TRBV12-3 or TRBV12-4 to TRBJ2-3, with D perhaps assigned TRBD1 or TRBD2 (5 bases each). The CDR3 covers 15 residues. The V and J ends lost 5 bases and 3 bases respectively, with 15 bases between them. The CDR3 sequence is CASSQLRDGTDTQYF. The CDR3 bases are TGTGCCAGCAGTCAACTCCGGGACGGAACAGATACGCAGTATTTT.

This sequence joins TRBV6-2 or TRBV6-3 and TRBJ2-7; D is ambiguous. The CDR3 loop spans 14 amino acids. Germline-derived CDR1 and CDR2 are MNHEY and SVGEGT. The germline V and J ends were trimmed by 7 bases and 2 bases, with 15 bases remaining between them. The CDR3 nucleotides read TGTGCCAGCAACCTTTTGGGGTACCCCTACGAGCAGTACTTC. As protein: CASNLLGYPYEQYF.

The gene calls are TRBV15 and TRBJ2-2; D gene unclear. CDR3 length: 13 amino acids. Germline V gene lookup returns CDR1 LNHNV and CDR2 YYDKDF (reference sequence). The germline V and J ends were trimmed by 3 bases and 5 bases, with 7 bases remaining between them. As DNA, the CDR3 is TGTGCCACCAGCAGTCGGGTTACCGGGGAGCTGTTTTTT. It is translated as CATSSRVTGELFF.

The genes are TRBV6-2 or TRBV6-3 and TRBJ1-6, with D hard to call. Germline V gene lookup returns CDR1 MNHEY and CDR2 SVGEGT. CDR3 size: 16 residues. V lost 0 bases and J lost 7, with 13 bases in between. The CDR3 sequence is CASSYSIGSQNSPLHF. The CDR3 DNA follows: TGTGCCAGCAGTTACTCGATCGGTTCGCAGAATTCACCCCTCCACTTT.

This clonotype has only a few counts. The chain combines TRBV5-1 with TRBJ2-7; D not resolved. The CDR3 has 13 amino acids. Germline CDR1 SGHRS, CDR2 YFSETQ. Trimming took off 3 bases at V and 0 bases at J, with 7 bases between the two ends. This CDR3 reads CASSSQSSYEQYF. The CDR3 bases are TGCGCCAGCAGCTCGCAAAGCTCCTACGAGCAGTACTTC.

The rearrangement joins TRBV28 to TRBJ2-1; D gene unclear. From germline, CDR1 is MDHEN and CDR2 SYDVKM. The V end was cut by 7 bases, the J end by 6 bases, with 7 bases between. This CDR3 has 11 amino acids. The CDR3 region has the DNA TGTGCCAGCACCTCCAGCAATGAGCAGTTCTTC. Protein product: CASTSSNEQFF.

The J gene is TRBJ1-2, the V gene TRBV24-1, with a weak D call TRBD1 (6 bases). V shed 1 base and J shed 8 bases, with 16 bases lying between them. CDR1 is KGHDR and CDR2 is SFDVKD in the germline V gene. The length of the CDR3 is 15 residues. In DNA, the CDR3 is TGTGCCACCAGTGATTTAACGGTGCAGGGGAGCGGCTACACCTTC. Translated, it gives CATSDLTVQGSGYTF.